This T cell receptor (beta chain) was sequenced in a study of long-term antiretroviral therapy in people with HIV. Broader study findings: Upon ART, diversity increased but remained lower than transplant donor controls. Within the repertoire, clones expanded before ART were dominant at all time points.

Without exception, participants with HIV were treated in the United States. The libraries were made with immunoSEQ v3.0 at survey level. TCRdb keeps only in-frame clones here, not all; method: immunoSEQ multiplex PCR. Here the sample spans about 22,000 clones, under 90% being singletons. CDR3 length equals 12 residues. Germline assignment: CDR1 GTSNPN and CDR2 SVGIG (reference sequence). The V gene lost 1 base and the J gene lost 5 bases, with 6 bases spanning the gap. Concerning this clone: Its target is not known.

The sequencing used unsorted PBMCs, collected at the start of antiretroviral therapy. This sequence joins TRBV30 and TRBJ2-1; D is possibly TRBD1 (6 bases). This receptor was taken from a man between 50 and 59 years old with HIV. Here the CDR3 reads CAWSGGHNEQFF. The CDR3 bases are TGTGCCTGGAGTGGGGGGCACAATGAGCAGTTCTTC. The whole variable domain, remainder taken from reference TRBV30 and TRBJ2-1, is SQTIHQWPATLVQPVGSPLSLECTVEGTSNPNLYWYRQAAGRGLQLLFYSVGIGQISSEVPQNLSASRPQDRQFILSSKKLLLSDSGFYLCAWSGGHNEQFFGPGTRLTVL.